The entry that follows covers one T cell receptor (beta chain) sequence. Antigen: not known. Other DNA sequences in this specimen translate into the identical CDR3. These data belong to a study of T cell responses to AZD1222 COVID-19 vaccine. Study-wide context: Analysis merged second doses at about 4 or about 12 weeks.

Assay: immunoSEQ multiplex PCR; the TCRdb copy retains only in-frame clones and omits some. The sample has 120,000 to 150,000 clones, 70% to 90% seen once. Trimming shortened V by 0 bases and J by 7 bases, and 12 bases separated the two germline ends. CDR1 LGHNA and CDR2 YSLEER come from the germline V gene. The CDR3 runs 15 residues. Overall study findings and caveats: Distributed over spike, vaccine-associated CD4 TCRs predominated at 160-218 and 743-854. White British ancestry dominated among donors, who included more females, and clonal diversity was possibly underestimated.

V gene TRBV4-3 combines with J gene TRBJ1-4, with a possible D match to TRBD1 (6 bases). The TCR originated in an adult in good health. The material sequenced was peripheral blood, taken on day 0 of AZD1222 vaccination. CDR3 protein: CASSQDRGRGEKLFF. The CDR3, as DNA: TGCGCCAGCAGCCAAGATAGGGGGAGGGGTGAAAAACTGTTTTTT.